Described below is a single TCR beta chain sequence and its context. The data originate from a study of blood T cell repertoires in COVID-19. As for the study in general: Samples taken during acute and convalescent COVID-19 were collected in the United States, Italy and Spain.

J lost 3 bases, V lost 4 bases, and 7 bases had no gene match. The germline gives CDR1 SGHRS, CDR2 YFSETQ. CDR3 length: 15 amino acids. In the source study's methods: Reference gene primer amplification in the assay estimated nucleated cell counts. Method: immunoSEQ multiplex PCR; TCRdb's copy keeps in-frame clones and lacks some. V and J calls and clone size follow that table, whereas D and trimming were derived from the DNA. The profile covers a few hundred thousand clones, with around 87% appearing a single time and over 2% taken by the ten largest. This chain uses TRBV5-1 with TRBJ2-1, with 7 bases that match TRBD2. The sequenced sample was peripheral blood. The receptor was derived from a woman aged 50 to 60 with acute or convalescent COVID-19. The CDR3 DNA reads TGCGCCAGCAGCCAGGCAGCGGGGAGCTACAATGAGCAGTTCTTC. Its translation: CASSQAAGSYNEQFF.